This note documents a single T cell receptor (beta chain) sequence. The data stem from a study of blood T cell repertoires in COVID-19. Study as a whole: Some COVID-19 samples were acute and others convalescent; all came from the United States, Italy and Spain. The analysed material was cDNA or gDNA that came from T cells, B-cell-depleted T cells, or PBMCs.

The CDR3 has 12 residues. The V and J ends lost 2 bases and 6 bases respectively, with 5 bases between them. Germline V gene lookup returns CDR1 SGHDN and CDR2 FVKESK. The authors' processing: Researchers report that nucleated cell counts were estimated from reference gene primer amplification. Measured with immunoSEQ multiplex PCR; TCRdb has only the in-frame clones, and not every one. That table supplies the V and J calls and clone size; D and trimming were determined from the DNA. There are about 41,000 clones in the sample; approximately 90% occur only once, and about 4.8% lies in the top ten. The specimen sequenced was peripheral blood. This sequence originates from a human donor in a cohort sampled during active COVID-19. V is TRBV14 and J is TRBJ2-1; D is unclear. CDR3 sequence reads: CASSQTGNEQFF. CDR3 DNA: TGTGCCAGCAGCCAAACGGGCAATGAGCAGTTCTTC.